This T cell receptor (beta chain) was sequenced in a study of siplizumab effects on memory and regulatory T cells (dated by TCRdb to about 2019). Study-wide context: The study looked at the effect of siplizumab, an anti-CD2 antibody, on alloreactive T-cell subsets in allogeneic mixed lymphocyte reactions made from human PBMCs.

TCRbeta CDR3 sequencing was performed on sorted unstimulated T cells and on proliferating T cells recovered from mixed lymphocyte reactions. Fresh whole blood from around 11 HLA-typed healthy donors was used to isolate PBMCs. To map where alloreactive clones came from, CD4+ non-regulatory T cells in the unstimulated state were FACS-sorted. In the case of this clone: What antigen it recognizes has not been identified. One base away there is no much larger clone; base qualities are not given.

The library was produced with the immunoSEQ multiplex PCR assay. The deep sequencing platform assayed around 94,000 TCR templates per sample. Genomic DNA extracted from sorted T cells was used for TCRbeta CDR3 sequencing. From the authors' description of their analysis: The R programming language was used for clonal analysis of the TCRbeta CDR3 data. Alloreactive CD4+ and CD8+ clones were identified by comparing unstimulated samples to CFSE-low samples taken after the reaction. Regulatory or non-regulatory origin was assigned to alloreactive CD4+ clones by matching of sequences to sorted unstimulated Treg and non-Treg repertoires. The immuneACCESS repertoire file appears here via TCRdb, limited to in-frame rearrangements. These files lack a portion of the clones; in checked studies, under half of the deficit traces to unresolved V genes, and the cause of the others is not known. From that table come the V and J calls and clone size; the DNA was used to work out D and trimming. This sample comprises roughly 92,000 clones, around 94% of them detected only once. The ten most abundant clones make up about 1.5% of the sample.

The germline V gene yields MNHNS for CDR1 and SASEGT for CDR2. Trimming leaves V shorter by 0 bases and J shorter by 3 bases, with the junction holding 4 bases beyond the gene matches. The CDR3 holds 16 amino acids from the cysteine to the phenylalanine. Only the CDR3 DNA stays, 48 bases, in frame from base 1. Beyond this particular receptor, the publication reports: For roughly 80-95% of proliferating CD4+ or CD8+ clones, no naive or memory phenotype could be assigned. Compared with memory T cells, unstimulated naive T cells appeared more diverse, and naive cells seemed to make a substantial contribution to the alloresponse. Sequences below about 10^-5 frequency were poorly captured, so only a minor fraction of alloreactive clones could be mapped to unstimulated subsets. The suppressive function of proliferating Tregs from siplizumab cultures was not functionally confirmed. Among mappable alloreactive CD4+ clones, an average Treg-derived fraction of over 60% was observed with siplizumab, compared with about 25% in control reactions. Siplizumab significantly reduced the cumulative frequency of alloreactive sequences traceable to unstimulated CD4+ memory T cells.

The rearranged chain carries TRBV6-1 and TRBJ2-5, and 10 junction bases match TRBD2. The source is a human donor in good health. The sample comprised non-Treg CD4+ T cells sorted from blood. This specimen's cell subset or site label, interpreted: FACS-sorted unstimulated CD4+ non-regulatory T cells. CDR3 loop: CASSEAGSGRKETQYF. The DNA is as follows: TGTGCCAGCAGTGAAGCGGGTAGCGGGAGGAAAGAGACCCAGTACTTC.